This T cell receptor (beta chain) comes out of a study of shared clonotypes between healthy human individuals. Cells designated naive CD8 were CD45RO-negative and were positively selected for CCR7, with terminally differentiated effector memory CD45RA+ cells excluded. Source study methods: Owing to the provision of junction-only sequences devoid of quality scores by immunoSEQ, filtering differed. Produced via immunoSEQ multiplex PCR; TCRdb's table is partial and in-frame only. V, J and clone size reflect that table, while D and trimming were determined from the DNA. The profile covers about 2.1 million clones, with about 94% appearing a single time and more than 1.5% taken by the ten largest. J lost 5 bases, V lost 1 base, and 5 bases had no gene match. The CDR3 is 15 residues long. CDR1 SGHTA and CDR2 FQGNSA come from the germline V gene.

The clonotype comes from a man between 18 and 35 years old in good health. Some clones in this sample may be carry-over from other donors' samples. Specimen: naive CD8+ T cells from PBMCs. The chain combines TRBV7-2 with TRBJ1-5; 7 positions agree with TRBD1. This chain's CDR3 is CASSLERGLHQPQHF. The CDR3 DNA reads as TGTGCCAGCAGCTTAGAAAGGGGGCTTCATCAGCCCCAGCATTTT. The whole variable domain, filled in from reference TRBV7-2 and TRBJ1-5, reads GAGVSQSPSNKVTEKGKDVELRCDPISGHTALYWYRQSLGQGLEFLIYFQGNSAPDKSGLPSDRFSAERTGGSVSTLTIQRTQQEDSAVYLCASSLERGLHQPQHFGDGTRLSIL.